The clone carrying this T cell receptor beta chain was picked up one time. Its antigen is as yet unknown. This sample stems from a study of a mutant IDH1 vaccine in newly diagnosed glioma. Study in general: The study started vaccination 4-6 weeks after radiotherapy alone, or with temozolomide cycles. Overall study findings and caveats: Pseudoprogression appeared independent of alterations in top peripheral clonotypes.

Data came from immunoSEQ multiplex PCR; TCRdb stores just in-frame clones and leaves some out. The repertoire holds about 31,000 clones, around 80% seen once, with roughly 12% in the top ten. Stated time point: week 35, safety follow-up. Alongside topical imiquimod, each dose of vaccine comprised 300 ug of mutant IDH1 20-mer peptide. The CDR3 runs to 15 residues. Deletions cut 5 bases from V and 8 bases from J, with 16 bases between. Germline CDR1 reads LNHNV; CDR2 reads YYDKDF (reference sequence). The rearrangement joins TRBV15 to TRBJ1-6; no firm D call. The sequencing here drew on PBMCs, taken from a glioma patient whose treatment included an IDH1 peptide vaccine. This sequence originates from a woman between 40 and 50 years old with glioma. The CDR3 nucleotides are TGTGCCACCAGCCTCACACCCCTGGGAGATTCACCCCTCCACTTT. Translated: CATSLTPLGDSPLHF.